The 27 T cell receptor beta chains in this list originate from one sample, sequenced in a study of blood T cell repertoires in COVID-19. Using immunoSEQ multiplex PCR, the repertoire was profiled, and TCRdb retains in-frame clones only, with some absent. The sample has 100,000 to 150,000 clones; approximately 74% are singletons. Material for sequencing was peripheral blood. These TCRs come from a man older than 75 with COVID-19, enrolled during active disease.

The chain couples TRBV3-1 (or the pseudogene TRBV3-2) to TRBJ1-2; a weak D match, TRBD1 (6 bases). CDR3 size: 15 residues. The germline gives CDR1 LGHDT, CDR2 YNNKEL (reference sequence). Trimming took 0 bases from V and 3 from J, leaving 11 bases between them. For the CDR3, the DNA is TGTGCCAGCAGCCAAGACCAAACAGGGTACTATGGCTACACCTTC. Translation gives CASSQDQTGYYGYTF.

The V and J genes are TRBV6-6 and TRBJ1-5, with 7 bases lining up with TRBD1. Germline CDR1 and CDR2: MNHNY and SVGAGI (reference sequence). The CDR3 extends over 14 amino acids. With V trimmed by 6 bases and J by 4 bases, 6 bases remained unmatched. The CDR3 DNA reads TGTGCCAGCAGAGCCGACAGGGTTAATCAGCCCCAGCATTTT. Translated, it gives CASRADRVNQPQHF.

The J gene is TRBJ2-1, the V gene TRBV18; D is unclear. The ends were cut back, 5 bases at V and 0 bases at J, with 11 bases in the middle. Germline V gene lookup returns CDR1 KGHSH and CDR2 LQKENI. The CDR3 covers 15 residues. CDR3 coding DNA: TGTGCCAGCTCAGTCCCTTCCAGCTCCTACAATGAGCAGTTCTTC. It translates to CASSVPSSSYNEQFF.

The DNA for the CDR3 is TGTGCCAGCAGTGGGCGGACTAGCCGGGAGACCCAGTACTTC. Translation: CASSGRTSRETQYF. The chain combines TRBV2 with TRBJ2-5; 8 bases fit TRBD2. This CDR3 comprises 14 residues. Trimming at V came to 4 bases and at J to 5 bases, leaving 6 bases not matched to a gene. CDR1 is SNHLY, CDR2 FYNNEI, per germline.

This rearrangement joins TRBV3-1 (or the pseudogene TRBV3-2) to TRBJ2-7; 13 bases line up with TRBD2. CDR1 and CDR2 (germline): LGHDT, YNNKEL (reference sequence). J gave up 2 bases and V 4 bases, and 2 bases lay outside the gene matches. This CDR3 spans 15 amino acids. CDR3 sequence reads: CASSPGLAGTYEQYF. The CDR3 nucleotides read TGTGCCAGCAGCCCGGGACTAGCGGGAACCTACGAGCAGTACTTC.

V usage is TRBV7-8 and J usage is TRBJ1-5, with 9 nucleotides matching TRBD1. CDR3 length equals 14 residues. Germline values: CDR1 SGHVS, CDR2 FQNEAQ. V gave up 7 bases and J gave up 2 bases; unmatched junction bases: 3. The CDR3 here is CASTRTGGNQPQHF. The CDR3 coding sequence is TGTGCCAGCACCCGGACAGGGGGCAATCAGCCCCAGCATTTT.

The chain recombines TRBV21-1 with TRBJ1-1; TRBD1, the table's D call, was not compared with the DNA. TRBV21-1 is classified as a pseudogene. The CDR3 spans 22 residues. Here the CDR3 reads CASSKKKRNGQGAKMCSTEAFF. The DNA of the CDR3 is TGTGCCAGCAGCAAGAAAAAACGAAATGGACAGGGGGCAAAGATGTGTAGCACTGAAGCTTTCTTT.

Here the CDR3 reads CSVEVGLGQGSNGYTF. The CDR3, as DNA: TGCAGCGTTGAAGTTGGTTTGGGACAGGGCTCGAATGGCTACACCTTC. The V gene is TRBV29-1, the J gene TRBJ1-2; 9 positions match TRBD1. The CDR3 covers 16 residues. The trim removed 1 base at V and 6 bases at J, leaving 12 bases unmatched. The germline CDR1 and CDR2 sequences are SQVTM and ANQGSEA.

This rearrangement joins TRBV5-6 to TRBJ1-2; 7 bases map to TRBD1. CDR3 size: 15 residues. CDR1 and CDR2 from the germline V gene are SGHDT and YYEEEE. V shed 2 bases and J 4 bases; nucleotides not matched to a gene: 8. The CDR3 nucleotides are TGTGCCAGCAGCTTACAGGGGCAATCCCTCTATGGCTACACCTTC. This codes for CASSLQGQSLYGYTF.

The chain links TRBV27 to TRBJ1-5; D call uncertain. Trimming stripped 7 bases from V and 2 bases from J, with 15 bases between. Per the germline V gene, CDR1 is MNHEY and CDR2 is SMNVEV (reference sequence). There are 15 residues in the CDR3. Here the CDR3 reads CASTLIPLGNQPQHF. CDR3 coding DNA: TGTGCCAGCACTCTAATCCCCTTGGGCAATCAGCCCCAGCATTTT.

The V gene is TRBV27, the J gene TRBJ2-3; the match to TRBD2 covers 11 bases. This CDR3 contains 16 residues. CDR1 is MNHEY, CDR2 SMNVEV, per germline (reference sequence). The ends lost 6 bases at V and 3 bases at J; junction bases unmatched: 8. CDR3 sequence reads: CASSRSGRATTDTQYF. DNA for the CDR3: TGTGCCAGCAGCCGTAGCGGGAGGGCAACAACAGATACGCAGTATTTT.

The rearrangement uses TRBV18 and TRBJ2-7; D might be TRBD1 (5 bases). Germline lookup yields CDR1 KGHSH and CDR2 LQKENI. This CDR3 spans 16 amino acids. Trimming took off 6 bases at V and 3 bases at J, with 21 bases between the two ends. CDR3 DNA: TGTGCCAGCTCCTCTTCCCGGGCCTCAGGGCACTACGAGCAGTACTTC. Translation gives CASSSSRASGHYEQYF.

J is TRBJ1-2 and V is TRBV27; D not resolved. V lost 4 bases to trimming and J lost 4 bases, with 10 bases between them. Germline CDR1 reads MNHEY; CDR2 reads SMNVEV (reference sequence). The CDR3 contains 13 residues. The CDR3 sequence: CASSSGGLYGYTF. In DNA form, the CDR3 reads TGTGCCAGCAGTTCCGGAGGGCTCTATGGCTACACCTTC.

V is TRBV27 and J is TRBJ2-2; D remains ambiguous. V gave up 4 bases and J gave up 1 base, with 13 bases separating them. Germline values: CDR1 MNHEY, CDR2 SMNVEV (reference sequence). The CDR3 has 16 residues. The CDR3 DNA is TGTGCCAGCAGTTCCTATGACACCCAGAACACCGGGGAGCTGTTTTTT. Translating gives CASSSYDTQNTGELFF.

This clone has a single count. The V and J genes are TRBV5-1 and TRBJ1-5, with 7 positions matching TRBD1. The germline V gene encodes CDR1 SGHRS and CDR2 YFSETQ. The CDR3 extends over 13 amino acids. Trimming cost V 4 bases and J 2 bases; bases outside gene matches: 0. CDR3 in DNA: TGCGCCAGCAGCGGACAGGGCAATCAGCCCCAGCATTTT. It specifies CASSGQGNQPQHF.

CDR3 sequence (DNA): TGCGCCAGCACAAGGACTAGCGGGAGTGTTCAAGAGACCCAGTACTTC. Translated, it gives CASTRTSGSVQETQYF. The rearrangement joins TRBV5-1 to TRBJ2-5; 13 bases line up with TRBD2. The CDR3 sequence is 16 residues long. The germline CDR1 and CDR2 sequences are SGHRS and YFSETQ. The V segment lost 6 bases and the J segment 2 bases; nucleotides outside the gene matches: 7.

This clone was seen a handful of times. The J gene is TRBJ1-4, the V gene TRBV29-1, with TRBD1 identical over 7 bases. CDR3 length: 12 residues. J lost 5 bases, V lost 7 bases, and 4 bases had no gene match. Germline assignment: CDR1 SQVTM and CDR2 ANQGSEA. The CDR3 bases are TGCAGCGCGGGACAGATGAATGAAAAACTGTTTTTT. As protein: CSAGQMNEKLFF.

The chain recombines TRBV6-5 with TRBJ1-4; D is unclear. CDR1 and CDR2 (germline): MNHEY, SVGAGI. The CDR3 has 15 residues. V was shortened by 6 bases and J by 4 bases, with 15 bases between the two germline ends. The CDR3 loop is CASSPLGAGNEKLFF. CDR3 nucleotides: TGTGCCAGCAGCCCCCTGGGCGCGGGTAATGAAAAACTGTTTTTT.

In its sample, this clone was seen a few times. The chain joins TRBV11-2 to TRBJ2-3; D perhaps matches TRBD2 (5 bases). CDR1 and CDR2 (germline): SGHAT, FQNNGV. The CDR3 is 16 amino acids. The germline V and J ends were trimmed by 1 base and 0 bases, with 11 bases remaining between them. CDR3 nucleotides: TGTGCCAGCAGCTTAGGATACGGGATTAGCACAGATACGCAGTATTTT. This gives the protein CASSLGYGISTDTQYF.

This clone came up a few times. The CDR3 coding sequence is TGTGCCAGCAGCTCACAGGGGGGATCCTACAATGAGCAGTTCTTC. This gives the protein CASSSQGGSYNEQFF. V usage is TRBV9 and J usage is TRBJ2-1; TRBD1 agrees at 8 bases. The junction had 4 bases not matched to a gene; V was cut back by 4 bases and J by 1 base. Germline-derived CDR1 and CDR2 are SGDLS and YYNGEE. The CDR3 totals 15 residues.

The chain is built from TRBV10-3 and TRBJ2-7, with 9 bases lining up with TRBD2. Trimming cost V 10 bases and J 3 bases; bases outside gene matches: 13. CDR1 and CDR2 (germline): ENHRY, SYGVKD. This CDR3 spans 15 amino acids. This CDR3 reads CATSGASGAIYEQYF. CDR3 DNA: TGTGCCACAAGCGGGGCTAGCGGGGCGATCTACGAGCAGTACTTC.

The genes are TRBV20-1 and TRBJ2-5; D may be TRBD2 (5 bases). CDR3 length: 10 amino acids. CDR1 is DFQATT, CDR2 SNEGSKA, per germline (reference sequence). Trimming removed 6 bases at V and 7 bases at J, with 9 bases between. CDR3 sequence (DNA): TGCAGTGCCGGACGGGGGACCCAGTACTTC. Translating gives CSAGRGTQYF.

The V and J genes are TRBV15 and TRBJ2-5; D may be TRBD2 (5 bases). CDR1 LNHNV and CDR2 YYDKDF come from the germline V gene (reference sequence). The CDR3 runs to 16 residues. Trimming cost V 4 bases and J 3 bases, with 18 bases left between them. This CDR3 is CATSIGRSVSEETQYF. In DNA form, the CDR3 reads TGTGCCACCAGCATAGGGAGATCAGTTTCAGAAGAGACCCAGTACTTC.

The chain links TRBV14 to TRBJ2-4; 7 bases match TRBD1. The J segment lost 2 bases and the V segment lost 0 bases, leaving 10 bases of the junction unmatched. The germline CDR1 and CDR2 sequences are SGHDN and FVKESK. This CDR3 comprises 18 residues. DNA for the CDR3: TGTGCCAGCAGCCAAGATCCCCGACAGGGAATAACCAAAAACATTCAGTACTTC. This gives the protein CASSQDPRQGITKNIQYF.

J is TRBJ2-2 and V is TRBV4-1, with 10 bases fitting TRBD2. CDR3 length: 17 amino acids. J was trimmed by 6 bases and V by 1 base; bases with no gene match: 8. Germline lookup yields CDR1 MGHRA and CDR2 YSYEKL. This chain's CDR3 is CASSQGRKAGGAGELFF. CDR3 in DNA: TGCGCCAGCAGCCAAGGTAGAAAAGCGGGAGGGGCCGGGGAGCTGTTTTTT.

V is TRBV28 and J is TRBJ2-2; 9 positions agree with TRBD1. Trimming took 10 bases from V and 2 from J; bases not matched to a gene: 5. The CDR3 length is 14 residues. Germline V gives CDR1 MDHEN, CDR2 SYDVKM. The CDR3 region is CAIPGQGNTGELFF. CDR3 nucleotide sequence: TGTGCCATCCCGGGACAGGGCAACACCGGGGAGCTGTTTTTT.

This clone was counted only a few times. The rearrangement joins TRBV4-2 to TRBJ2-7, with TRBD2 matching over 9 bases. Unmatched junction bases numbered 10, after V lost 4 bases and J lost 3 bases. CDR3 size: 16 residues. CDR1 is LGHNA and CDR2 is YNFKEQ in the germline V gene. The CDR3 region has the DNA TGTGCCAGCAGCCCGTCTTCTAGCGGGATGTTCTACGAGCAGTACTTC. Its protein product is CASSPSSSGMFYEQYF.